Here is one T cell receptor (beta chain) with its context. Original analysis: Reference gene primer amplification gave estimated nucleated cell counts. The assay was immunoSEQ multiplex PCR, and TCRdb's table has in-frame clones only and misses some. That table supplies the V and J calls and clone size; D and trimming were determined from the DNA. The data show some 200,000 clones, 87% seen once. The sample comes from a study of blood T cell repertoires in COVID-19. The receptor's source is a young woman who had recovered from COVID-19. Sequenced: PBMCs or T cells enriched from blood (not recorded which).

The CDR3 reads CASSLERTTDTQYF. Here the CDR3 DNA reads TGTGCCAGCAGCTTAGAGCGCACCACAGATACGCAGTATTTT. The chain couples TRBV7-9 to TRBJ2-3; D gene unclear. The length of the CDR3 is 14 residues. CDR1 is SEHNR, CDR2 FQNEAQ, per germline (reference sequence). Trimming took 1 base from V and 2 from J, leaving 7 bases between them.